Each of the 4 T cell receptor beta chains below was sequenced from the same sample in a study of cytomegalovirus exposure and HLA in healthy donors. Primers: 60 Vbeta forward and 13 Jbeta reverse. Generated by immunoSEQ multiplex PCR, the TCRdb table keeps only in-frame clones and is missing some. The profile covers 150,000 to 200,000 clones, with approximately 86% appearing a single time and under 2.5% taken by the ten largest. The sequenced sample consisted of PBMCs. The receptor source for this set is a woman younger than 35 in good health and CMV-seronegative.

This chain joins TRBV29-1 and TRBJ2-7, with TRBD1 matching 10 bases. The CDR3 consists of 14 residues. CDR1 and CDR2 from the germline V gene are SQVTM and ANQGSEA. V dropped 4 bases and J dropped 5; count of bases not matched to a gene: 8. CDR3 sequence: CSVVGTGAVNEQYF. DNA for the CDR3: TGCAGCGTTGTCGGGACAGGGGCGGTGAACGAGCAGTACTTC.

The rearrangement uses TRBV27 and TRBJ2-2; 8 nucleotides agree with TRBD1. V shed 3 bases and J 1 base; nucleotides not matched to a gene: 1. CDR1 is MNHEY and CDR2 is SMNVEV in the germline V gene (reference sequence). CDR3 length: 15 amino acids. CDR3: CASSFGTGNTGELFF. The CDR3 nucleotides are TGTGCCAGCAGTTTCGGGACAGGGAACACCGGGGAGCTGTTTTTT.

CDR3 residues: CASSSTGLAVDNEQFF. Written as DNA, the CDR3 is TGTGCCAGCAGTTCAACCGGACTAGCCGTTGACAATGAGCAGTTCTTC. The V and J genes are TRBV28 and TRBJ2-1, with 8 nucleotides matching TRBD2. The V gene's germline CDR1 is MDHEN and CDR2 SYDVKM. The CDR3 covers 16 residues. The junction had 10 bases not matched to a gene; V was cut back by 4 bases and J by 5 bases.

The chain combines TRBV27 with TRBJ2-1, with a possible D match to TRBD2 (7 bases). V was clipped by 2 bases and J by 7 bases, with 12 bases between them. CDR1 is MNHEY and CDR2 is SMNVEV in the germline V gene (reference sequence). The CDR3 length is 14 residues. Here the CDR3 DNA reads TGTGCCAGCAGTTTAGGGGGGGGCGTTAATGAGCAGTTCTTC. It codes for CASSLGGGVNEQFF.